The rows below give T cell receptor beta chains drawn from one sample of a study of cytomegalovirus exposure and HLA in healthy donors. Only in-frame clones appear in the TCRdb table, and some are missing; sequencing was by immunoSEQ multiplex PCR. The sample shows 150,000 to 200,000 clones, about 81% of them seen only once. Input material: PBMCs. These receptors were taken from a woman aged 25-40 years in good health and CMV-seronegative. The conserved cysteine and the conserved F or W are not part of the CDR3 here. Size values are once, few and many counts, or a class for expanded clones, and some rows have none.

j_call clone_size v_call cdr3_aa
TRBJ2-7 . TRBV5-1 ASIVNFSRNYEQY
TRBJ2-1 . TRBV20-1 SALRQNEQF
TRBJ2-7 . TRBV14 ASSQDDRGLYEQY
TRBJ1-5 . TRBV30 AWSVLTGFGQPQH
TRBJ1-5 few TRBV29-1 SVRGQRDQPQH
TRBJ2-3 . TRBV7-3 ASSLRGGAVGLRDTQY
TRBJ2-5 . TRBV7-7 ASSLGGLAETQY
TRBJ2-2 once TRBV11-3 ASSYKAGNTGELF
TRBJ2-3 . TRBV4-1 ASRTRGVGTDTQY
TRBJ1-1 many TRBV27 ASSPRQGAEAF
TRBJ2-7 . TRBV7-2 ASSLAQGMGYEQY
TRBJ2-5 . TRBV18 ASSPPGLAGGETQY
TRBJ2-3 . TRBV2 ASRDLGGARDTQY
TRBJ2-7 . TRBV27 ASSFGVGSRLKEQY
TRBJ2-5 . TRBV6-1 ASSAISVETQY
TRBJ1-1 . TRBV10-3 AISEGQKITEAF
TRBJ2-7 . TRBV28 ASSLNWSSYEQY
TRBJ1-1 once TRBV28 ASSPPTVMNTEAF
TRBJ1-2 . TRBV5-6 ASSLGPRGYGYT
TRBJ2-2 . TRBV6-1 ASVSGELF
TRBJ2-7 once TRBV4-1 ASSQASASGSYEQY
TRBJ1-2 . TRBV6-1 ASSVQGVGYT
TRBJ2-5 . TRBV13 ASSLGTLGETQY
TRBJ2-7 . TRBV14 ASSQDLADSHEQY
TRBJ2-7 . TRBV4-1 ASSQVSSGFYEQY
TRBJ2-1 . TRBV9 ASSVAGVTVRHEQF
TRBJ2-3 . TRBV30 AWSERGLRTDTQY
TRBJ1-1 . TRBV29-1 SVKTQGMNTEAF
TRBJ1-1 . TRBV4-1 ASSQERTEYTEAF
TRBJ1-6 few TRBV5-1 ASSLQGLPNSPLH
TRBJ2-1 . TRBV27 ASSFGGAQQF
TRBJ1-5 few TRBV10-3 AISETRQGWDQPQH
TRBJ1-4 . TRBV5-4 ASSSPGYEKLF
TRBJ1-5 . TRBV2 ASSGDRANNQPQH
TRBJ2-4 once TRBV2 ASSSQGATSNIQY
TRBJ2-5 . TRBV4-1 ASSLRTSGGQETQY
TRBJ2-1 . TRBV28 ASSPTPRSYNEQF
TRBJ1-1 few TRBV7-3 ASSPWGGGNTEAF
TRBJ1-1 few TRBV28 ASSNSGGTEAF
TRBJ1-4 . TRBV7-2 ASSFHGTGAKLF
TRBJ1-2 few TRBV5-4 ASSLDKNYGYT
TRBJ2-7 . TRBV29-1 SVNYRDTGSYEQY
TRBJ2-1 . TRBV5-1 ASSGGTSGSNEQF
TRBJ1-1 . TRBV30 AWRVTGHTEAF
TRBJ1-5 . TRBV12-2 ASRCHHRDRNNQPQH
TRBJ2-5 . TRBV19 ASSINFQETQY
TRBJ2-1 . TRBV7-2 ASSPGLAREQF
TRBJ1-6 . TRBV5-4 ASGRTGGSSYNSPLH
TRBJ1-2 . TRBV5-8 ASSLTGGKNYGYT
TRBJ2-3 . TRBV30 AWSLNRGRADTQY
TRBJ2-7 . TRBV6-6 ASSYEGRLSYEQY
TRBJ1-5 . TRBV7-2 ASSLHSGDHYQPQH
TRBJ1-4 . TRBV7-9 ASSSRTGSIGEKLF
TRBJ2-3 . TRBV5-4 ASRRGQDPDTQY
TRBJ1-5 . TRBV6-1 ASSERTGERNSNQPQH
TRBJ2-3 . TRBV28 ASRGGLAGLSTDTQY
TRBJ1-1 . TRBV4-1 ASSQDPGANTEAF
TRBJ1-1 . TRBV5-1 ASSQGANTEAF
TRBJ1-1 . TRBV30 AWLEPGGRAAF